The 9 T cell receptor beta chains in this list originate from one sample, sequenced in a study of blood T cells in healthy people across ages. Next came a second PCR, run for about 6 to 12 cycles, which used a sample-barcoded 5' primer along with a J-beta primer mix. TCRdb re-called the 5' RACE reads with MiXCR, one entry per CDR3 protein. Of 1.5 million to 2 million distinct CDR3 sequences listed, approximately 28% are singletons. Sequenced sample: blood. These receptors originate from a woman aged 25-40 years in good health.

A few counts support this clonotype. This rearrangement joins TRBV20-1 to TRBJ2-1; 14 nucleotides agree with TRBD2. CDR1 is DFQATT, CDR2 SNEGSKA, per germline (reference sequence). V shed 1 base and J 9 bases; nucleotides not matched to a gene: 5. CDR3 size: 15 residues. The CDR3 DNA is TGCAGTGCTAGAGGAGGGACTAGCGGGAGAAGTGAGCAGTTCTTC. It specifies CSARGGTSGRSEQFF.

V is TRBV18 and J is TRBJ2-5, with D unclear. Trimming left V 3 bases short and J 2 bases short, with 16 bases between. The CDR3 contains 16 residues. The germline V gene encodes CDR1 KGHSH and CDR2 LQKENI. CDR3 coding DNA: TGTGCCAGCTCACCGTCGATGTCTGCAAGGCAAGAGACCCAGTACTTC. This gives the protein CASSPSMSARQETQYF.

This clonotype was observed at least ten times. The chain uses TRBV20-1 and TRBJ2-5; maybe TRBD2 (6 bases). Trimming took off 6 bases at V and 4 bases at J, with 18 bases between the two ends. CDR1 and CDR2 from the germline V gene are DFQATT and SNEGSKA (reference sequence). CDR3 length: 14 residues. The CDR3 sequence is CSALQPGGAETQYF. The CDR3 DNA is TGCAGTGCCCTACAACCCGGGGGAGCAGAGACCCAGTACTTC.

The CDR3 sequence is CASSQETGGEDQETQYF. The DNA for the CDR3 is TGCGCCAGCAGCCAAGAGACAGGGGGCGAGGACCAAGAGACCCAGTACTTC. The chain is built from TRBV4-1 and TRBJ2-5, with 10 bases that match TRBD1. CDR3 length: 17 residues. The germline CDR1 and CDR2 sequences are MGHRA and YSYEKL. Unmatched junction bases numbered 4, after V lost 0 bases and J lost 0 bases.

V gene TRBV20-1 combines with J gene TRBJ2-7, with 10 nucleotides matching TRBD2. J lost 4 bases, V lost 0 bases, and 3 bases had no gene match. CDR3 length equals 14 residues. Germline V gene data show CDR1 as DFQATT and CDR2 as SNEGSKA (reference sequence). Written as DNA, the CDR3 is TGCAGTGCTAGAGAGATAGCGGGAGGTTACGAGCAGTACTTC. It encodes CSAREIAGGYEQYF.

This clonotype was recorded a few times. CDR3 amino acids: CASRTAGIFYNEQYF. CDR3 DNA sequence: TGTGCCAGCAGGACCGCAGGGATTTTTTACAATGAGCAGTACTTC. This chain links TRBV12-3 or TRBV12-4 with TRBJ2-7, with D possibly TRBD1 on 5 matching bases. Deletions cut 6 bases from V and 7 bases from J, with 22 bases between. This CDR3 is built from 15 residues.

V usage is TRBV5-6 and J usage is TRBJ2-5; TRBD2 agrees at 9 bases. The CDR3 spans 18 residues. The J segment lost 3 bases and the V segment lost 0 bases, leaving 12 bases of the junction unmatched. CDR1 is SGHDT, CDR2 YYEEEE, per germline. CDR3 protein: CASSLAIIRREGKETQYF. The CDR3 DNA reads as TGTGCCAGCAGCTTGGCAATTATCAGGCGGGAGGGTAAAGAGACCCAGTACTTC.

In the case of this clonotype: A much larger clone lies a single base off, so this may be a read error. The V gene is TRBV7-8, the J gene TRBJ2-4; the D is unclear. The J call may be in error: the DNA end matches TRBJ2-7 better. Per germline, CDR1 SGHVS and CDR2 FQNEAQ. The CDR3 spans 14 residues. Written as DNA, the CDR3 is TGTGCCAGCAGCTTAATGCCATCACGCTACGAGCAGTACTTC. This sequence encodes CASSLMPSRYEQYF.

This clonotype was seen only a few times. The gene calls are TRBV28 and TRBJ2-7; 7 bases map to TRBD1. This CDR3 spans 16 amino acids. The germline V gene has CDR1 MDHEN and CDR2 SYDVKM. Trimming cost V 4 bases and J 3 bases; bases outside gene matches: 12. This CDR3 is CASSSTGTELFYEQYF. DNA for the CDR3: TGTGCCAGCAGTTCAACCGGGACAGAGCTCTTCTACGAGCAGTACTTC.